This entry concerns a single T cell receptor (beta chain). As yet, its antigen is unknown. TCRdb independently ran MiXCR on the reads; one entry per CDR3 protein. The sample holds some 900,000 distinct CDR3 sequences; around a third are singletons and the top ten take 12%. The CDR3 has 15 amino acids. The germline gives CDR1 SGHVT, CDR2 SQSDAQ. Losses at the gene ends were 1 base for V and 5 bases for J; bases not matched to a gene: 5. This entry belongs to a study of T cell repertoires in cytomegalovirus infection. The material was cultured CD8+ T cells from PBMCs, obtained from culture after CMV antigen stimulation. The receptor's source is a human donor in good health (CMV status not recorded). Some clones in this sample may be carry-over from other donors' samples. The rearrangement uses TRBV7-4 and TRBJ2-1, with 7 nucleotides matching TRBD1. CDR3 in DNA: TGTGCCAGCAGCTTAGGGTGGGACAGTAACAATGAGCAGTTCTTC. Residues: CASSLGWDSNNEQFF.